These 4 T cell receptor beta chains share one sample of origin, sequenced in a study of cytomegalovirus exposure and HLA in healthy donors. The primer mix had 60 Vbeta and 13 Jbeta primers. Assay: immunoSEQ multiplex PCR; the TCRdb copy retains only in-frame clones and omits some. Here the sample spans a few hundred thousand clones, roughly 80% being singletons. The sample consisted of PBMCs. All receptors come from a woman in her twenties or thirties in good health and CMV-seronegative.

The chain links TRBV6-1 to TRBJ2-1; 13 positions agree with TRBD2. This CDR3 has 19 amino acids. CDR1 and CDR2 from the germline V gene are MNHNS and SASEGT. V was pared by 3 bases and J by 2 bases, with 10 bases of the junction left unmatched. For the CDR3, the DNA is TGTGCCAGCAGTGACCGACTAGCGGGAGGCCTTTGGACCTACAATGAGCAGTTCTTC. The encoded protein is CASSDRLAGGLWTYNEQFF.

The chain links TRBV9 to TRBJ2-1, with D tentatively TRBD2 (6 bases). The ends were cut back, 3 bases at V and 5 bases at J, with 18 bases in the middle. Germline-derived CDR1 and CDR2 are SGDLS and YYNGEE. This CDR3 has 16 residues. DNA for the CDR3: TGTGCCAGCAGCGGGGCCGGAGGGCCCGGGGACAATGAGCAGTTCTTC. Its translation is CASSGAGGPGDNEQFF.

The chain joins TRBV29-1 to TRBJ2-7; 12 bases fit TRBD1. Germline V lookup: CDR1 SQVTM, CDR2 ANQGSEA. With V trimmed by 7 bases and J by 6 bases, 10 bases remained unmatched. This CDR3 spans 14 amino acids. The CDR3 region has the DNA TGCAGCGCCGTGGCCGGGACAGGGGGCGGCGAGCAGTACTTC. This encodes CSAVAGTGGGEQYF.

This sequence joins TRBV21-1 and TRBJ1-5; TRBD1, as called in the table, went unchecked against the DNA. TRBV21-1 is a pseudogene. CDR3 length equals 15 residues. CDR3 in DNA: TGTGCCAGCAGGGGGGACAGGGGCGGCAATCAGCCCCAGCATTTT. Its protein is CASRGDRGGNQPQHF.